This TCR beta chain was documented in a study of T cells of healthy individuals. This clonotype was found many times. The V and J ends lost 5 bases and 2 bases, in that order; junction bases with no gene match: 9. Germline CDR1 is DFQATT and CDR2 is SNEGSKA (reference sequence). There are 15 residues in the CDR3. TCRdb re-derived calls from the 5' RACE reads in MiXCR, one entry per CDR3 protein. This sample yields 85,000 to 100,000 distinct CDR3 sequences, of which 15% to 20% are seen a single time; 6.2% belongs to the top ten. The sequence was obtained from a human donor in good health. The chain is built from TRBV20-1 and TRBJ2-3; 8 nucleotides line up with TRBD2. As DNA, the CDR3 is TGCAGTGCTTTCCTACTAGCGGTGTTCACAGATACGCAGTATTTT. Translating it yields CSAFLLAVFTDTQYF.